These 16 T cell receptor beta chains were all obtained from the same sample, sequenced in a study of T cell responses to AZD1222 COVID-19 vaccine (dated by TCRdb to about 2021). Per the publication, the time point label means: baseline before first vaccination. Libraries came from the immunoSEQ multiplex PCR assay. The clones in this table, taken by TCRdb from immuneACCESS, are in-frame only. Not every clone is retained; where verified, under half of the shortfall comes from an unresolved V gene, and the cause of the rest is unknown. This sample lists 200,000 or so clones; 94% were detected once. The top ten constitute about 9.3% of the sample. This specimen consisted of peripheral blood, obtained on day 0 of AZD1222 vaccination. The receptors originated from an adult in good health.

The chain couples TRBV27 to TRBJ2-1, with D perhaps being TRBD1 or TRBD2 (5 bases each). CDR3 size: 15 residues. Germline V gene data show CDR1 as MNHEY and CDR2 as SMNVEV (reference sequence). The germline V and J ends were trimmed by 3 bases and 4 bases, with 13 bases remaining between them. CDR3 sequence reads: CASSLAWGSYNEQFF. CDR3 bases: TGTGCCAGCAGTTTGGCCTGGGGGAGTTACAATGAGCAGTTCTTC.

The chain couples TRBV15 to TRBJ1-1, with a tentative D call TRBD1 (6 bases). The CDR3 runs to 16 residues. Germline loops: CDR1 LNHNV, CDR2 YYDKDF (reference sequence). V lost 0 bases, J lost 4 bases, and 15 bases lay in between. CDR3 in DNA: TGTGCCACCAGCAGAGACCCCCTCAAACAGGGCACTGAAGCTTTCTTT. It yields the protein CATSRDPLKQGTEAFF.

This sequence joins TRBV19 and TRBJ1-2; D is uncertain. Deletions cut 0 bases from V and 5 bases from J, with 10 bases between. The CDR3 runs to 14 residues. CDR1 and CDR2 from the germline V gene are LNHDA and SQIVND (reference sequence). The CDR3 region has the DNA TGTGCCAGTAGTATAGATCCAAAGCTGTATGGCTACACCTTC. Translation gives CASSIDPKLYGYTF. The whole variable domain, filled in from reference TRBV19 and TRBJ1-2, reads DGGITQSPKYLFRKEGQNVTLSCEQNLNHDAMYWYRQDPGQGLRLIYYSQIVNDFQKGDIAEGYSVSREKKESFPLTVTSAQKNPTAFYLCASSIDPKLYGYTFGSGTRLTVV.

The gene calls are TRBV2 and TRBJ2-1, with TRBD2 identical over 8 bases. Trimming cost V 6 bases and J 3 bases; bases outside gene matches: 7. CDR1 is SNHLY and CDR2 is FYNNEI in the germline V gene. The CDR3 runs to 15 residues. For the CDR3, the DNA is TGTGCCAGCAGGGCAACTAGCGGCAACTACAATGAGCAGTTCTTC. The encoded protein is CASRATSGNYNEQFF.

V and J are TRBV29-1 and TRBJ1-2; 7 bases line up with TRBD1. The CDR3 contains 19 residues. After removal of 4 bases from V and 0 bases from J, the junction contained 20 bases not matched to a gene. Germline CDR1 and CDR2: SQVTM and ANQGSEA. The CDR3 loop is CSVGRVSPGQRTSNYGYTF. CDR3 nucleotides: TGCAGCGTTGGGCGCGTTTCGCCGGGACAGCGGACCTCTAACTATGGCTACACCTTC.

With regard to this clone: The junction shows a germline mismatch at one end, possibly a read error. The chain is built from TRBV7-7 and TRBJ2-2; D may correspond to TRBD1 or TRBD2 (6 bases each). Germline-derived CDR1 and CDR2 are SSHAT and FNYEAQ (reference sequence). The CDR3 spans 14 residues. The CDR3 protein is CASSSEGGTGELFF. CDR3 nucleotides: TGTGCTAGCAGCTCTGAGGGGGGCACCGGGGAGCTGTTTTTT. Complete variable domain (other parts from reference TRBV7-7 and TRBJ2-2): GAGVSQSPRYKVTKRGQDVTLRCDPISSHATLYWYQQALGQGPEFLTYFNYEAQPDKSGLPSDRFSAERPEGSISTLTIQRTEQRDSAMYRCASSSEGGTGELFFGEGSRLTVL.

The V call is TRBV10-1, the J call TRBJ1-2; D is perhaps TRBD1 (5 bases). Per germline, CDR1 WNHNN and CDR2 SYGVQD (reference sequence). The CDR3 spans 14 residues. V was pared by 0 bases and J by 6 bases, with 11 bases between. The CDR3 DNA is TGCGCCAGCAGTGAGTCTCCGGGGACCCATGGCTACACCTTC. Protein: CASSESPGTHGYTF.

The chain uses TRBV11-1 and TRBJ1-1; the D gene is possibly TRBD1 (5 bases). The CDR3 totals 15 residues. V was trimmed by 5 bases and J by 6 bases, leaving 19 bases between them. Germline CDR1 reads SGHAT; CDR2 reads FQDESV (reference sequence). Written as DNA, the CDR3 is TGTGCCAGCAGCAACTTCAGGGATTTCGGGTCTGAAGCTTTCTTT. Protein product: CASSNFRDFGSEAFF. The full variable domain, rest sourced from reference TRBV11-1 and TRBJ1-1, is EAEVAQSPRYKITEKSQAVAFWCDPISGHATLYWYRQILGQGPELLVQFQDESVVDDSQLPKDRFSAERLKGVDSTLKIQPAELGDSAMYLCASSNFRDFGSEAFFGQGTRLTVV.

V is TRBV28 and J is TRBJ1-1; no clear D gene. Germline CDR1 reads MDHEN; CDR2 reads SYDVKM. The CDR3 covers 11 residues. Between the trimmed V and J ends, which lost 3 bases and 4 bases, there was a span of 3 bases. The CDR3 sequence: CASSLGTEAFF. In DNA form, the CDR3 reads TGTGCCAGCAGTTTGGGCACTGAAGCTTTCTTT.

The V and J genes are TRBV24-1 and TRBJ2-1; D possibly corresponds to TRBD2 (6 bases). Trimming cost V 4 bases and J 9 bases, with 9 bases left between them. The CDR3 totals 12 residues. CDR1 is KGHDR and CDR2 is SFDVKD in the germline V gene. This CDR3 reads CATSEPRGEQFF. The CDR3 region has the DNA TGTGCCACCAGTGAGCCGCGGGGTGAGCAGTTCTTC.

The chain recombines TRBV28 with TRBJ2-1; TRBD2 matches 8 bases. The CDR3 is made up of 17 amino acids. Unmatched junction bases numbered 12, after V lost 3 bases and J lost 5 bases. The V gene's germline CDR1 is MDHEN and CDR2 SYDVKM. The CDR3 here is CASSFPQSGSRDNEQFF. CDR3 in DNA: TGTGCCAGCAGTTTCCCACAAAGCGGGAGCCGAGACAATGAGCAGTTCTTC.

The chain carries TRBV29-1 and TRBJ1-1; a possible D gene is TRBD1 (5 bases). The V gene lost 7 bases and the J gene lost 4 bases, with 19 bases spanning the gap. The CDR3 totals 14 residues. Germline CDR1 reads SQVTM; CDR2 reads ANQGSEA. CDR3 loop: CSAKDGPGITEAFF. In DNA, the CDR3 is TGCAGCGCGAAGGACGGACCAGGGATCACTGAAGCTTTCTTT.

The J gene is TRBJ2-2, the V gene TRBV19, with 8 bases matching TRBD1. The CDR3 extends over 16 amino acids. V trimming: 4 bases; J trimming: 5 bases; junction bases outside the gene matches: 9. Germline CDR1 LNHDA, CDR2 SQIVND (reference sequence). Here the CDR3 DNA reads TGTGCCAGTAGTACCTTCCGGACAGGGTGGACCGGGGAGCTGTTTTTT. It encodes CASSTFRTGWTGELFF.

This clone was recorded a few times. The chain uses TRBV6-1 and TRBJ2-3; D remains ambiguous. The germline V gene encodes CDR1 MNHNS and CDR2 SASEGT. The CDR3 has 11 amino acids. V was trimmed by 2 bases and J by 5 bases, leaving 2 bases between them. In DNA, the CDR3 is TGTGCCAGCAGTGAAAGAGATACGCAGTATTTT. Translation: CASSERDTQYF.

The chain recombines TRBV5-1 with TRBJ2-3, with TRBD2 matching over 14 bases. V lost 7 bases and J lost 6; bases outside the gene matches: 10. The CDR3 contains 16 residues. Germline-derived CDR1 and CDR2 are SGHRS and YFSETQ. CDR3 amino acids: CASSRGLAGVRDTQYF. The CDR3 DNA sequence: TGCGCCAGCTCTAGGGGACTAGCGGGAGTTAGGGATACGCAGTATTTT.

This clone was seen only once. The chain combines TRBV29-1 with TRBJ1-5; a possible D gene is TRBD1 (5 bases). Germline lookup yields CDR1 SQVTM and CDR2 ANQGSEA. Trimming pared 4 bases from V and 6 bases from J, leaving 10 bases between. CDR3 length: 12 residues. DNA for the CDR3: TGCAGCGTTGTGATCGGGGGTCAGCCCCAGCATTTT. It is translated as CSVVIGGQPQHF.